The following is a T cell receptor (beta chain) sequence with its context. The data are from a study of blood T cells in healthy people across ages. For the study at large: About one barcoded TCR beta cDNA was captured per two T cells.

The use of a sample-barcoded 5' primer and a J-beta primer mix characterized a second PCR of roughly 6 to 11 cycles. TCRdb processed the 5' RACE reads anew with MiXCR; each CDR3 protein has one entry. The repertoire holds about 1.1 million distinct CDR3 sequences, with approximately 38% as singletons. Those donating, healthy Caucasian individuals from Russia, were aged roughly 6 to 100. Germline CDR1 DFQATT, CDR2 SNEGSKA (reference sequence). The CDR3 runs to 15 residues. The ends were cut back, 1 base at V and 7 bases at J, with 20 bases in the middle. This receptor was obtained from a young man in good health. The specimen was blood. V and J are TRBV20-1 and TRBJ2-7; D is ambiguous. CDR3 loop: CSARGLITKLNEQYF. DNA for the CDR3: TGCAGTGCTAGAGGTCTGATTACAAAACTGAATGAGCAGTACTTC.